These T cell receptor beta chains were read from a single sample in a study of T cell changes during pregnancy in multiple sclerosis. TCRdb's copy holds only in-frame clones and misses some; the assay was immunoSEQ multiplex PCR. This sample has approximately 130,000 clones, with 96% found just once. The material sequenced was peripheral blood, taken after pregnancy. Source of these receptors: a female donor with multiple sclerosis, enrolled in a pregnancy study. The CDR3 runs from the conserved cysteine through the conserved F or W. Each record gives: CDR3 length, V gene, D gene, J gene, CDR3 protein, CDR3 DNA. The D gene is left open where the match is weak.

cdr3_length: 11
v_call: TRBV13
d_call: .
j_call: TRBJ2-7
cdr3_aa: CASSFSREQYF
cdr3_nt: TGTGCCAGCAGCTTCAGTCGCGAGCAGTACTTC

cdr3_length: 14
v_call: TRBV19
d_call: TRBD1
j_call: TRBJ2-7
cdr3_aa: CASSTGQGYDEQYF
cdr3_nt: TGTGCCAGTAGTACCGGACAGGGGTATGACGAGCAGTACTTC

cdr3_length: 16
v_call: TRBV7-6
d_call: TRBD1
j_call: TRBJ2-3
cdr3_aa: CASSLVGQGGTDTQYF
cdr3_nt: TGTGCCAGCAGCTTAGTAGGACAGGGTGGAACAGATACGCAGTATTTT

cdr3_length: 13
v_call: TRBV28
d_call: TRBD1
j_call: TRBJ1-2
cdr3_aa: CASSYQGEAGYTF
cdr3_nt: TGTGCCAGCAGTTACCAGGGGGAAGCTGGCTACACCTTC

cdr3_length: 14
v_call: TRBV2
d_call: .
j_call: TRBJ1-3
cdr3_aa: CASSEIQGPDTIYF
cdr3_nt: TGTGCCAGCAGTGAAATCCAGGGGCCAGACACCATATATTTT

cdr3_length: 14
v_call: TRBV6-5
d_call: .
j_call: TRBJ1-1
cdr3_aa: CASSPGTLPTEAFF
cdr3_nt: TGTGCCAGCAGTCCCGGGACACTTCCCACTGAAGCTTTCTTT

cdr3_length: 15
v_call: TRBV19
d_call: TRBD1
j_call: TRBJ1-1
cdr3_aa: CASSISLTGGTEAFF
cdr3_nt: TGTGCCAGTAGTATTTCGCTGACAGGGGGTACTGAAGCTTTCTTT

cdr3_length: 12
v_call: TRBV7-9
d_call: .
j_call: TRBJ2-7
cdr3_aa: CASSPSSYEQYF
cdr3_nt: TGTGCCAGCAGCCCTAGCTCCTACGAGCAGTACTTC

cdr3_length: 15
v_call: TRBV28
d_call: TRBD1
j_call: TRBJ2-2
cdr3_aa: CASSLPGTGNGELFF
cdr3_nt: TGTGCCAGCAGTCTCCCCGGGACAGGGAACGGGGAGCTGTTTTTT

cdr3_length: 15
v_call: TRBV7-2
d_call: TRBD2
j_call: TRBJ2-1
cdr3_aa: CASSLEVAGYNEQFF
cdr3_nt: TGTGCCAGCAGCTTAGAGGTAGCGGGATACAATGAGCAGTTCTTC